There are a few counts of the clone carrying this TCR beta chain. These data are taken from a study of human T cells and chemical hapten exposure. After removal of 3 bases from V and 6 bases from J, the junction contained 11 bases not matched to a gene. CDR3 length equals 15 residues. Germline CDR1 SQVTM, CDR2 ANQGSEA. Time point meaning: patch test 1, 2 weeks after DPC sensitization. Treatment in this sample: therapeutic diphenylcyclopropenone sensitization with weekly scalp DPC. From the RACE reads, TCRdb called clonotypes with MiXCR, one entry per CDR3 protein. Here the sample spans approximately 400,000 distinct CDR3 sequences, 4.8% being singletons.

The sample in question was whole blood, obtained in connection with sensitization to the hapten diphenylcyclopropenone (DPC). The origin of this receptor is a woman aged 45 to 65 with alopecia areata. Some clones in this sample may be carry-over from other donors' samples. The V and J genes are TRBV29-1 and TRBJ2-3, with 8 bases lining up with TRBD1. CDR3 nucleotide sequence: TGCAGCGTTGACTTTTCGACAGGGGTCCTTGATACGCAGTATTTT. Its protein product is CSVDFSTGVLDTQYF.